The clone carrying this TCR beta chain was seen ten or more times. Antigen: not known. This entry is derived from a study of human T cells and chemical hapten exposure. Trimming left V 2 bases short and J 2 bases short, with 7 bases between. The CDR3 loop spans 14 amino acids. As for time point: patch test 1, 2 weeks after DPC sensitization. As for treatment: therapeutic diphenylcyclopropenone sensitization with weekly scalp DPC. As handled by the study authors: Per-sample TCR counts ranged from 23,224 to 690,600, median around 96,000. Each CDR3 protein gets one entry after TCRdb re-called the RACE reads with MiXCR. The V and J calls and clone size come from TCRdb's table, not from the authors' own analysis. Of about 120,000 distinct CDR3 sequences in the sample, approximately 14% were seen once. Findings and limits, study-wide: In comparison with controls, expanded TCRs gave rise to a significantly larger number of large CDR3 similarity clusters. The study found that PT1 expanded TCR counts correlated positively with patch test score.

The clonotype was recovered from a man aged 18 to 30 with alopecia areata. Some clones in this sample may be carry-over from other donors' samples. The rearrangement uses TRBV12-3 or TRBV12-4 and TRBJ1-3, with unresolved D. The sequencing here drew on whole blood, taken in connection with sensitization to the hapten diphenylcyclopropenone (DPC). CDR3 loop: CASSLSGTGNTIYF. In DNA form, the CDR3 reads TGTGCCAGCAGTTTAAGTGGGACTGGAAACACCATATATTTT.